The 5 T cell receptor beta chains below were found in one sample sequenced in a study of cytomegalovirus exposure and HLA in healthy donors. PCR was performed using 60 Vbeta and 13 Jbeta primers. TCRdb's copy holds only in-frame clones and misses some; the assay was immunoSEQ multiplex PCR. This repertoire includes approximately 75,000 clones. The sample comprised PBMCs. The receptors were gathered from a man aged 40-50 years in good health and CMV-seronegative.

The V gene is TRBV5-1, the J gene TRBJ2-1; no clear D gene. Germline V lookup: CDR1 SGHRS, CDR2 YFSETQ. This CDR3 region has 16 residues. V lost 2 bases to trimming and J lost 0 bases, with 12 bases between them. CDR3 in DNA: TGCGCCAGCAGCTTCACTACCTTAAGCTCCTACAATGAGCAGTTCTTC. This translates into CASSFTTLSSYNEQFF.

The chain links TRBV4-3 to TRBJ2-7; weak D call: TRBD1 (6 bases). The CDR3 length is 14 residues. Germline CDR1 is LGHNA and CDR2 is YSLEER. V was clipped by 1 base and J by 6 bases, with 13 bases between them. CDR3 DNA sequence: TGCGCCAGCAGCCAAGCCTACAGGGTAGGCGAGCAGTACTTC. It yields the protein CASSQAYRVGEQYF.

V usage is TRBV27 and J usage is TRBJ2-5; D is unclear. The V end lost 2 bases, the J end lost 4 bases, and 11 bases lay between the germline ends. The CDR3 spans 14 residues. Germline V gene sequence: CDR1 MNHEY, CDR2 SMNVEV (reference sequence). The CDR3 coding sequence is TGTGCCAGCAGTTTAAATTGGCCTCCAGAGACCCAGTACTTC. Translating gives CASSLNWPPETQYF.

V is TRBV2 and J is TRBJ1-1, with D possibly TRBD1 on 5 matching bases. Germline V CDR1 and CDR2: SNHLY, FYNNEI. V was pared by 6 bases and J by 6 bases, with 41 bases between. The CDR3 is 22 residues long. The CDR3 here is CASRDPSRRFGTHLGLDSEAFF. As DNA, the CDR3 is TGTGCCAGCAGGGACCCGAGCCGCAGGTTTGGGACTCATTTAGGATTGGATTCTGAAGCTTTCTTT. The whole variable domain, filled in from reference TRBV2 and TRBJ1-1, reads EPEVTQTPSHQVTQMGQEVILRCVPISNHLYFYWYRQILGQKVEFLVSFYNNEISEKSEIFDDQFSVERPDGSNFTLKIRSTKLEDSAMYFCASRDPSRRFGTHLGLDSEAFFGQGTRLTVV.

The CDR3, as DNA: TGTGCCAGCAGCTTAGAGGGGTTTTGGGGCTACACCTTC. Its protein is CASSLEGFWGYTF. The chain is built from TRBV7-8 and TRBJ1-2, with D possibly TRBD1 on 5 matching bases. Trimming shortened V by 1 base and J by 8 bases, and 11 bases separated the two germline ends. The length of the CDR3 is 13 residues. CDR1 is SGHVS, CDR2 FQNEAQ, per germline.